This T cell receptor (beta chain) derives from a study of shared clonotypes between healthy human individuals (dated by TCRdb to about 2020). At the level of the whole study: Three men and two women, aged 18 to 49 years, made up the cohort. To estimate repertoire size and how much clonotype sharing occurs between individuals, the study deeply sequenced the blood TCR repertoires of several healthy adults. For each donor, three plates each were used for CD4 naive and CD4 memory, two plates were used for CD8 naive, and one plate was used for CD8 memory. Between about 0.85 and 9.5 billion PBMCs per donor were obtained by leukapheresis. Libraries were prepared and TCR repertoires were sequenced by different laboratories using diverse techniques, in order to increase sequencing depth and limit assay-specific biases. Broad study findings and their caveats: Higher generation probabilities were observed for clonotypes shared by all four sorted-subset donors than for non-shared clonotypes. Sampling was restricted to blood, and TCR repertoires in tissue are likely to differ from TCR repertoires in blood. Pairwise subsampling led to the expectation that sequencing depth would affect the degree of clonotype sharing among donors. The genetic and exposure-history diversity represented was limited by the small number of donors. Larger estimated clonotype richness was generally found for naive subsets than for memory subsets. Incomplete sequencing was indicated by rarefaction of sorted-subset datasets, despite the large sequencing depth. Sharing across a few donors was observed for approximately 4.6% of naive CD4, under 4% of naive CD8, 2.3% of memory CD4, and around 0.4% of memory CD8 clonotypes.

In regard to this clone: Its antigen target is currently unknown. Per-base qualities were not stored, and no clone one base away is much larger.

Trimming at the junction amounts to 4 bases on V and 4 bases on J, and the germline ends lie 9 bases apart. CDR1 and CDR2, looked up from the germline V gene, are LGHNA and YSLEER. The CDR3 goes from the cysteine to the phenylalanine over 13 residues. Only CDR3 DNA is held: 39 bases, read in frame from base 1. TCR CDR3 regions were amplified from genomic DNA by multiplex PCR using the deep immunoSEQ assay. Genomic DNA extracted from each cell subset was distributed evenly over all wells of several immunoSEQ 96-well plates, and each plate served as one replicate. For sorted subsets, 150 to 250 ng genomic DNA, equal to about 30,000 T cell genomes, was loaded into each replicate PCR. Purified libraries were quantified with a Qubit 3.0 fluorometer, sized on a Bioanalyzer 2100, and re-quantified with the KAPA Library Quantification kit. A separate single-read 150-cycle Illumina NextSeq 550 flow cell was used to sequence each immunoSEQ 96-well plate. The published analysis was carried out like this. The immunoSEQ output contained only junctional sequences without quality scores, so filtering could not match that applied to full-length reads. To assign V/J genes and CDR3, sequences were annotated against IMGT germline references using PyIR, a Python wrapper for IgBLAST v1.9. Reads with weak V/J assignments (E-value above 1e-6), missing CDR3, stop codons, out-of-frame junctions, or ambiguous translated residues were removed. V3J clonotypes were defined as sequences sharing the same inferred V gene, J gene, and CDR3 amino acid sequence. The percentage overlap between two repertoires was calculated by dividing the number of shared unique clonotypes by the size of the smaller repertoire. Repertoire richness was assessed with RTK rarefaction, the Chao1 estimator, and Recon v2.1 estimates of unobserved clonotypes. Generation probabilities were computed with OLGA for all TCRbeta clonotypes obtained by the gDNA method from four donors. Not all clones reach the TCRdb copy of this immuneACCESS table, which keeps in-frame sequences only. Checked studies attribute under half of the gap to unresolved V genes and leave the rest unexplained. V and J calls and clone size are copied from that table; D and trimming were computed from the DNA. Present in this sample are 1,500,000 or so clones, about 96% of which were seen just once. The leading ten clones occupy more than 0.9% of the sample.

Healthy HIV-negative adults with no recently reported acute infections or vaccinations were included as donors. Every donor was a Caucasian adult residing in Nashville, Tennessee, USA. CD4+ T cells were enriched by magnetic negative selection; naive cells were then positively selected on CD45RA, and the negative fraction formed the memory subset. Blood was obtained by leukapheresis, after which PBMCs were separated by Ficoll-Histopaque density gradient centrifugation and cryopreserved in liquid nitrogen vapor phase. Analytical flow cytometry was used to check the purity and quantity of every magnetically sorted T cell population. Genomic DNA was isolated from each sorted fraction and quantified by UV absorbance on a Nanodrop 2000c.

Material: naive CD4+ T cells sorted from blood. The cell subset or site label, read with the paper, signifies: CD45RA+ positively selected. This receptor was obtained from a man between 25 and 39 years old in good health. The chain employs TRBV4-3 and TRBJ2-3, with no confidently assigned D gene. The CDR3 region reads CASSPLGADTQYF. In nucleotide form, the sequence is TGCGCCAGCAGCCCCCTTGGTGCAGATACGCAGTATTTT.